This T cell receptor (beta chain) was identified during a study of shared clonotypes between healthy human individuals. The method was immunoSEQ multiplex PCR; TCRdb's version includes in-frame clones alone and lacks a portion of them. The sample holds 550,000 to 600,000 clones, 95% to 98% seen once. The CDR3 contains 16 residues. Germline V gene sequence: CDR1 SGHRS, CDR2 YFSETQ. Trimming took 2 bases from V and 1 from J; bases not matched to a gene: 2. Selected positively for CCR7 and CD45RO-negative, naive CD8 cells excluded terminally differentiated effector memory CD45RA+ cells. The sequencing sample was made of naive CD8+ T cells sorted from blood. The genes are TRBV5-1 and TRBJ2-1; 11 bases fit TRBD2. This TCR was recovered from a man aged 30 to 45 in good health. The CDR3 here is CASSFLAGGSYNEQFF. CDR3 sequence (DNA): TGCGCCAGCAGCTTTCTAGCGGGGGGTTCCTACAATGAGCAGTTCTTC.